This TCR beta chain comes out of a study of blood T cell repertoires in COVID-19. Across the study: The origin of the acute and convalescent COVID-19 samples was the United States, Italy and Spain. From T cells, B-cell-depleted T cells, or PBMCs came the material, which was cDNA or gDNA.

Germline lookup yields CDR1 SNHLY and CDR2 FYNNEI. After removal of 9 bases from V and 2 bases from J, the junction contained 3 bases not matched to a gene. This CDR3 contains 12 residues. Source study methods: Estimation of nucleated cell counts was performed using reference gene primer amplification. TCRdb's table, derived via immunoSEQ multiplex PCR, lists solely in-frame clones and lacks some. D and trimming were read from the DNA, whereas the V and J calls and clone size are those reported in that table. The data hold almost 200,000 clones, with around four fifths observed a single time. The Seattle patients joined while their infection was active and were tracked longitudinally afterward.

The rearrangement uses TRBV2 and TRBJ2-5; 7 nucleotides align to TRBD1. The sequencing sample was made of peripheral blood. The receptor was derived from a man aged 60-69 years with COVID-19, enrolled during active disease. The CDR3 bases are TGTGCCAGAACAGGGGTACAAGAGACCCAGTACTTC. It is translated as CARTGVQETQYF.